This entry lists 10 T cell receptor beta chains sequenced from one sample in a study of cytomegalovirus exposure and HLA in healthy donors listed by TCRdb under 2017. Library generation was performed with the immunoSEQ multiplex PCR assay. For the multiplex PCR, a mixture combining 60 forward primers for TCR Vbeta segments and 13 reverse primers for TCR Jbeta segments was used. TCRdb's version of the immuneACCESS table is confined to in-frame rearrangements and falls short of the full clone set. An unresolved V gene accounts for under half of the shortfall where checked; the remainder is of unknown origin. This sample is represented by roughly 190,000 clones; 70% to 80% of them were singletons. Of the sample, around an eighth falls within the top ten clones. The sequenced sample was PBMCs. The receptors originated from a woman in her twenties or thirties in good health and CMV-seropositive.

The chain couples TRBV13 to TRBJ2-5; 8 nucleotides match TRBD2. The DNA end favors TRBJ2-7, so the J call may be wrong. Germline V gene data show CDR1 as PRHDT and CDR2 as FYEKMQ (reference sequence). This CDR3 has 14 amino acids. The CDR3 coding sequence is TGTGCCAGCAGCTCGGGACTAGACTCCTACGAGCAGTACTTC. Translation: CASSSGLDSYEQYF.

Here the CDR3 reads CASSFERDDTDTQYF. In DNA form, the CDR3 reads TGTGCCAGCAGCTTTGAGCGGGATGACACAGATACGCAGTATTTT. This chain joins TRBV6-6 and TRBJ2-3; TRBD2 agrees at 7 bases. Germline-derived CDR1 and CDR2 are MNHNY and SVGAGI (reference sequence). V dropped 6 bases and J dropped 2; count of bases not matched to a gene: 8. The CDR3 sequence is 15 residues long.

The DNA for the CDR3 is TGTGCCAGCAGCTTAACAGGGGTCGTCTCCTACGAGCAGTACTTC. It is translated as CASSLTGVVSYEQYF. V gene TRBV11-2 combines with J gene TRBJ2-7; TRBD1 matches 7 bases. V trimming: 2 bases; J trimming: 0 bases; junction bases outside the gene matches: 4. The germline CDR1 and CDR2 sequences are SGHAT and FQNNGV. The CDR3 is 15 amino acids.

This chain connects TRBV11-2 to TRBJ2-7; 11 bases line up with TRBD2. The junction had 5 bases not matched to a gene; V was cut back by 5 bases and J by 2 bases. The CDR3 is made up of 15 amino acids. Germline CDR1 SGHAT, CDR2 FQNNGV. This chain's CDR3 is CASSAGLAAAYEQYF. The CDR3 DNA reads as TGTGCCAGCAGCGCGGGACTAGCGGCGGCCTACGAGCAGTACTTC.

The chain links TRBV5-1 to TRBJ2-2; 11 positions match TRBD1. With 2 bases clipped from V and 4 bases from J, the junction kept 4 bases outside the gene matches. The CDR3 totals 16 residues. Per germline, CDR1 SGHRS and CDR2 YFSETQ. CDR3 protein: CASSFRDRGSTGELFF. The CDR3 nucleotides read TGCGCCAGCAGCTTCCGGGACAGGGGGAGCACCGGGGAGCTGTTTTTT.

J is TRBJ1-1 and V is TRBV6-1, with D possibly matching TRBD1 (6 bases). Germline V gene lookup returns CDR1 MNHNS and CDR2 SASEGT. This CDR3 is built from 15 residues. The germline V and J ends were trimmed by 6 bases and 2 bases, with 16 bases remaining between them. The CDR3 nucleotides read TGTGCCAGCAGACGAAACAGGGATAGTAACACTGAAGCTTTCTTT. Translation: CASRRNRDSNTEAFF.

J is TRBJ2-7 and V is TRBV5-4, with a tentative D call TRBD1 (6 bases). Per the germline V gene, CDR1 is SGHNT and CDR2 is YYREEE (reference sequence). The CDR3 covers 14 residues. V lost 4 bases and J lost 0, with 11 bases in between. CDR3 amino acids: CASSPDRNSYEQYF. For the CDR3, the DNA is TGTGCCAGCAGCCCGGACAGAAACTCCTACGAGCAGTACTTC.

V and J are TRBV19 and TRBJ2-6; 7 bases map to TRBD1. CDR1 is LNHDA, CDR2 SQIVND, per germline (reference sequence). This CDR3 is 16 amino acids long. J lost 3 bases, V lost 8 bases, and 10 bases had no gene match. The CDR3 here is CASRAQGLSGANVLTF. The CDR3 DNA reads TGTGCCAGTCGGGCACAGGGGTTGAGTGGGGCCAACGTCCTGACTTTC.

This clone was seen only once. One junction end disagrees with the germline gene, perhaps due to a read error. This rearrangement joins TRBV28 to TRBJ1-2; the match to TRBD1 covers 11 bases. This CDR3 is 13 amino acids long. Per the germline V gene, CDR1 is MDHEN and CDR2 is SYDVKM. CDR3 sequence (DNA): TGTGCCAGCACCCCTTTCCGGACAGGGGGCAGCTCCTTC. Translated, it gives CASTPFRTGGSSF.

The chain combines TRBV1 with TRBJ2-7; TRBD2 is taken as the D call from the table, unchecked against the DNA. TRBV1 is classified as a pseudogene. The CDR3 is made up of 12 amino acids. CDR3 nucleotides: TGCACCAGCAGCTTATGGGGGGACGAGCAGTACTTC. Translated, it gives CTSSLWGDEQYF.